This note documents a single T cell receptor beta chain sequence. Its antigen is unidentified. This specimen comes from a study of cytomegalovirus exposure and HLA in healthy donors. The primer mix had 60 Vbeta and 13 Jbeta primers. Assay: immunoSEQ multiplex PCR; the TCRdb copy retains only in-frame clones and omits some. The sample contains 12,000 to 15,000 clones, less than 75% of which appear only once. Germline-derived CDR1 and CDR2 are LGHNA and YSLEER. The CDR3 has 15 amino acids. Trimming pared 0 bases from V and 7 bases from J, leaving 15 bases between. Findings of the study overall: With further analysis later on, most CMV-associated TCR beta chains appeared HLA-restricted. The study recorded about 150 TCR beta chains that were cytomegalovirus-associated. Specificity for CMV antigens was confirmed in vitro for three of the CMV-associated chains.

The TCR sequence derives from a woman in her fifties or sixties in good health and CMV-seropositive. This chain connects TRBV4-3 to TRBJ1-2, with D possibly matching TRBD1 (5 bases). Sequenced input: PBMCs. CDR3 protein: CASSQDSAGRRGYTF. CDR3 bases: TGCGCCAGCAGCCAAGATTCGGCGGGGCGGCGTGGCTACACCTTC.